Below are 26 T cell receptor beta chains sequenced from a single sample in a study of CD8+ T cells in alopecia areata. Treatment: oral pan-JAK inhibitor, 5-10 mg twice daily. Sequencing used cDNA as its template, made by extracting RNA and reverse transcribing it. Produced via immunoSEQ multiplex PCR; TCRdb's table is partial and in-frame only. This sample has hundreds of thousands of clones, with 45% to 70% found just once. This sample comprised CD4+ T cells sorted from blood, obtained at roughly week 52, from a patient treated with tofacitinib. All receptors derive from a human donor with alopecia areata.

The V and J genes are TRBV5-6 and TRBJ2-4, with a possible D match to TRBD1 (5 bases). The CDR3 is made up of 16 amino acids. CDR1 is SGHDT and CDR2 is YYEEEE in the germline V gene. Trimming left V 1 base short and J 0 bases short, with 11 bases between. As DNA, the CDR3 is TGTGCCAGCAGCTTGCGTGGACATCTAGCCAAAAACATTCAGTACTTC. Translating it yields CASSLRGHLAKNIQYF.

The genes are TRBV5-6 and TRBJ2-3; D is ambiguous. The germline gives CDR1 SGHDT, CDR2 YYEEEE. The CDR3 loop spans 15 amino acids. V lost 6 bases and J 1 base, leaving 15 bases between the germline ends. CDR3 nucleotides: TGTGCCAGCACCCAAGGCCCCACGGGCACAGATACGCAGTATTTT. It encodes CASTQGPTGTDTQYF.

The chain carries TRBV9 and TRBJ2-7; D might be TRBD1 or TRBD2, each matching 6 bases. Trimming pared 0 bases from V and 6 bases from J, leaving 16 bases between. The CDR3 runs 15 residues. The germline gives CDR1 SGDLS, CDR2 YYNGEE. CDR3 loop: CASSVAGGLSCEQYF. The DNA of the CDR3 is TGTGCCAGCAGCGTAGCCGGGGGCCTCTCGTGCGAGCAGTACTTC. Complete variable domain (other parts from reference TRBV9 and TRBJ2-7): DSGVTQTPKHLITATGQRVTLRCSPRSGDLSVYWYQQSLDQGLQFLIQYYNGEERAKGNILERFSAQQFPDLHSELNLSSLELGDSALYFCASSVAGGLSCEQYFGPGTRLTVT.

There are a few counts of this clone. This sequence joins TRBV5-6 and TRBJ1-2; D call uncertain. V was shortened by 1 base and J by 9 bases, with 13 bases between the two germline ends. Germline CDR1 and CDR2: SGHDT and YYEEEE. There are 13 residues in the CDR3. CDR3 in DNA: TGTGCCAGCAGCTTGCGAGGCGTATCGAGCTACACCTTC. The encoded protein is CASSLRGVSSYTF.

The sample holds a few counts of this clone. The chain combines TRBV6-1 with TRBJ1-5; 10 nucleotides line up with TRBD1. Germline assignment: CDR1 MNHNS and CDR2 SASEGT. The CDR3 extends over 15 amino acids. Trimming took 6 bases from V and 5 from J; bases not matched to a gene: 7. Written as DNA, the CDR3 is TGTGCCAGCAGCGACCTGGGACAGGGGCATCAGCCCCAGCATTTT. This gives the protein CASSDLGQGHQPQHF.

This sequence joins TRBV7-2 and TRBJ2-1, with TRBD2 matching over 10 bases. In germline, CDR1 is SGHTA, CDR2 FQGNSA. J gave up 4 bases and V 6 bases, and 3 bases lay outside the gene matches. The CDR3 spans 14 residues. The CDR3 is CASRNSGGYNEQFF. DNA for the CDR3: TGTGCCAGCAGAAATAGCGGGGGGTACAATGAGCAGTTCTTC.

In the case of this clone: Different DNA sequences within this sample yield the same CDR3. The rearrangement uses TRBV5-1 and TRBJ2-3, with 9 nucleotides matching TRBD2. Germline CDR1 SGHRS, CDR2 YFSETQ. The length of the CDR3 is 15 residues. With 0 bases clipped from V and 3 bases from J, the junction kept 2 bases outside the gene matches. CDR3 loop: CASSLGLAGTDTQYF. The CDR3 DNA is TGCGCCAGCAGCTTGGGTCTAGCGGGGACAGATACGCAGTATTTT.

This clone has only one observation. The chain combines TRBV7-6 with TRBJ1-5; TRBD1 aligns across 7 bases. In germline, CDR1 is SGHVS, CDR2 FNYEAQ. V was pared by 5 bases and J by 4 bases, with 8 bases of the junction left unmatched. The CDR3 is made up of 15 amino acids. CDR3 sequence: CASSPSRGQNQPQHF. The CDR3 bases are TGTGCCAGCAGCCCGAGCCGGGGACAGAATCAGCCCCAGCATTTT.

V usage is TRBV30 and J usage is TRBJ1-6; no clear D gene. Germline-derived CDR1 and CDR2 are GTSNPN and SVGIG (reference sequence). The CDR3 consists of 13 residues. Trimming removed 0 bases at V and 10 bases at J, with 10 bases between. CDR3 protein: CAWSVGLQSPLHF. In DNA, the CDR3 is TGTGCCTGGAGTGTCGGACTTCAGTCACCCCTCCACTTT.

This chain joins TRBV30 and TRBJ1-2; D gene uncertain. Trimming left V 2 bases short and J 2 bases short, with 6 bases between. The CDR3 has 12 residues. Germline V gene lookup returns CDR1 GTSNPN and CDR2 SVGIG (reference sequence). The CDR3 nucleotides are TGTGCCTGGAGTTCAGGAAACTATGGCTACACCTTC. Translation gives CAWSSGNYGYTF.

CDR3 region: CASSQGLDYGYTF. Here the CDR3 DNA reads TGTGCCAGCAGCCAAGGTCTGGACTATGGCTACACCTTC. V gene TRBV14 combines with J gene TRBJ1-2; D gene ambiguous. The V and J ends lost 1 base and 3 bases respectively, with 6 bases between them. The V gene's germline CDR1 is SGHDN and CDR2 FVKESK. The CDR3 runs 13 residues.

Comments on this clone: Within the sample, other DNA sequences also encode this same CDR3. This chain joins TRBV7-2 and TRBJ2-7; D tentatively fits TRBD1 or TRBD2 (5 bases each). This CDR3 comprises 13 residues. Germline V lookup: CDR1 SGHTA, CDR2 FQGNSA. V lost 0 bases and J 3 bases, leaving 6 bases between the germline ends. The CDR3 region is CASSLARGYEQYF. The CDR3, as DNA: TGTGCCAGCAGCTTAGCGAGGGGCTACGAGCAGTACTTC.

V gene TRBV5-1 combines with J gene TRBJ2-3; possibly TRBD2 for D (7 bases). The germline CDR1 and CDR2 sequences are SGHRS and YFSETQ. Trimming cost V 0 bases and J 4 bases, with 12 bases left between them. The CDR3 is 15 amino acids. The chain's CDR3 is CASSLEGGLADTQYF. As DNA, the CDR3 is TGCGCCAGCAGCTTGGAGGGGGGGCTCGCAGATACGCAGTATTTT.

This sequence joins TRBV4-2 and TRBJ2-3; D tentatively fits TRBD1 or TRBD2 (6 bases each). The germline CDR1 and CDR2 sequences are LGHNA and YNFKEQ. Deletions cut 0 bases from V and 2 bases from J, with 15 bases between. CDR3 size: 17 residues. The CDR3 nucleotides are TGTGCCAGCAGCCAAGATTTAACGGGGGCCTACACAGATACGCAGTATTTT. It codes for CASSQDLTGAYTDTQYF.

This clone has just a few counts. The V call is TRBV25-1, the J call TRBJ1-2; D is uncertain. The CDR3 runs to 11 residues. V lost 1 base to trimming and J lost 8 bases, with 5 bases between them. The germline CDR1 and CDR2 sequences are MGHDK and SYGVNS. CDR3 sequence: CASSELYGYTF. The DNA of the CDR3 is TGTGCCAGCAGTGAATTGTACGGCTACACCTTC.

The chain carries TRBV30 and TRBJ2-1, with no clear D. The CDR3 consists of 14 residues. Trimming shortened V by 2 bases and J by 0 bases, and 8 bases separated the two germline ends. CDR1 is GTSNPN, CDR2 SVGIG, per germline (reference sequence). CDR3 bases: TGTGCCTGGAGTAGGTCCAGCTCCTACAATGAGCAGTTCTTC. It codes for CAWSRSSSYNEQFF.

This clone was seen once. J is TRBJ2-1 and V is TRBV7-3, with D possibly being TRBD1 (6 bases). This CDR3 comprises 14 residues. Trimming shortened V by 2 bases and J by 9 bases, and 14 bases separated the two germline ends. Germline CDR1 and CDR2: SGHTA and FQGTGA. This CDR3 is CASSLSPQGGEQFF. As DNA, the CDR3 is TGTGCCAGCAGCTTATCCCCACAGGGCGGTGAGCAGTTCTTC. Combining the CDR3 with reference TRBV7-3 and TRBJ2-1 gives the whole variable domain GAGVSQTPSNKVTEKGKYVELRCDPISGHTALYWYRQSLGQGPEFLIYFQGTGAADDSGLPNDRFFAVRPEGSVSTLKIQRTERGDSAVYLCASSLSPQGGEQFFGPGTRLTVL.

Notes on this clone: Other DNA variants within this sample encode the same CDR3. CDR3 in DNA: TGTGCCAGCAGCTTGGTGTCCTACGAGCAGTACTTC. Translation: CASSLVSYEQYF. The chain employs TRBV5-6 and TRBJ2-7; D is unclear. The CDR3 has 12 amino acids. From germline, CDR1 is SGHDT and CDR2 YYEEEE. Trimming stripped 0 bases from V and 1 base from J, with 2 bases between.

This clone has just one count. The chain uses TRBV5-1 and TRBJ2-5; possible D gene TRBD2, 5 bases. Germline-derived CDR1 and CDR2 are SGHRS and YFSETQ. This CDR3 has 13 residues. Trimming cost V 4 bases and J 5 bases, with 12 bases left between them. CDR3 region: CASSPTGWETQYF. The CDR3 DNA is TGCGCCAGCAGCCCGACGGGGTGGGAGACCCAGTACTTC.

The chain uses TRBV18 and TRBJ1-4, with unresolved D. CDR3 length: 17 residues. CDR1 is KGHSH, CDR2 LQKENI, per germline. The V gene lost 0 bases and the J gene lost 0 bases, with 11 bases spanning the gap. CDR3 nucleotides: TGTGCCAGCTCACCACCCAATCAGAATCCAACTAATGAAAAACTGTTTTTT. Translated: CASSPPNQNPTNEKLFF.

This clone was detected a few times. The rearrangement joins TRBV5-1 to TRBJ2-1; 11 bases fit TRBD2. In germline, CDR1 is SGHRS, CDR2 YFSETQ. The CDR3 loop spans 18 amino acids. The junction had 11 bases not matched to a gene; V was cut back by 1 base and J by 5 bases. CDR3 protein: CASSLTLAGGGADNEQFF. The CDR3 DNA follows: TGCGCCAGCAGCTTGACTCTAGCGGGGGGCGGAGCAGACAATGAGCAGTTCTTC. The full variable domain, in which reference TRBV5-1 and TRBJ2-1 provide the parts outside the CDR3, is KAGVTQTPRYLIKTRGQQVTLSCSPISGHRSVSWYQQTPGQGLQFLFEYFSETQRNKGNFPGRFSGRQFSNSRSEMNVSTLELGDSALYLCASSLTLAGGGADNEQFFGPGTRLTVL.

The J gene is TRBJ1-2, the V gene TRBV18; D unclear. V was clipped by 6 bases and J by 7 bases, with 15 bases between them. Germline CDR1 is KGHSH and CDR2 is LQKENI. The CDR3 sequence is 13 residues long. CDR3 bases: TGTGCCAGCTCGCCCGCCGGCAGGTCTGGCTACACCTTC. The encoded protein is CASSPAGRSGYTF.

This clone showed up just a few times. The chain uses TRBV6-5 and TRBJ1-1, with D unclear. This CDR3 has 14 amino acids. Looked up from germline, CDR1 is MNHEY and CDR2 is SVGAGI. V was clipped by 3 bases and J by 3 bases, with 11 bases between them. The CDR3 region is CASSYFAGDTEAFF. In nucleotides, the CDR3 is TGTGCCAGCAGTTATTTCGCTGGGGACACTGAAGCTTTCTTT.

J is TRBJ1-3 and V is TRBV29-1, with 8 positions matching TRBD1. The CDR3 has 14 amino acids. The trim removed 7 bases at V and 0 bases at J, leaving 5 bases unmatched. Germline V lookup: CDR1 SQVTM, CDR2 ANQGSEA. CDR3 bases: TGCAGCGCGGGCACAGGGGGCTCTGGAAACACCATATATTTT. Its protein is CSAGTGGSGNTIYF.

Of note for this clone: Other DNA sequences in this sample translate to the same CDR3. The chain uses TRBV29-1 and TRBJ2-6, with no clear D. V shed 5 bases and J shed 0 bases, with 2 bases lying between them. The CDR3 has 12 amino acids. Germline CDR1 reads SQVTM; CDR2 reads ANQGSEA. CDR3 sequence: CSVLSGANVLTF. As DNA, the CDR3 is TGCAGCGTTCTCTCTGGGGCCAACGTCCTGACTTTC.

The chain has TRBV30 and TRBJ1-1; no firm D call. The V gene's germline CDR1 is GTSNPN and CDR2 SVGIG (reference sequence). The V end lost 1 base, the J end lost 5 bases, and 5 bases lay between the germline ends. The CDR3 has 11 amino acids. The CDR3 bases are TGTGCCTGGAGTGAAGCGACTGAAGCTTTCTTT. Protein sequence: CAWSEATEAFF.